Presented here are 23 T cell receptor beta chains from one specimen sequenced in a study of blood T cell repertoires in COVID-19. Repertoires were generated with immunoSEQ multiplex PCR, while TCRdb's copy carries only in-frame clones and drops some. The table shows around 150,000 clones, with about four fifths occurring only once. Material: peripheral blood. All receptors derive from a woman at least 80 years old in a cohort sampled during active or convalescent COVID-19.

The chain combines TRBV9 with TRBJ2-7; the match to TRBD2 covers 10 bases. The V gene end was trimmed by 0 bases and the J gene end by 3 bases; junction bases not matched to a gene: 0. CDR3 length: 14 amino acids. CDR1 SGDLS and CDR2 YYNGEE come from the germline V gene. The CDR3, as DNA: TGTGCCAGCAGCGTAGCTAGCGGGGGCTACGAGCAGTACTTC. This codes for CASSVASGGYEQYF.

This clone was seen a few times. The V and J genes are TRBV18 and TRBJ2-5, with D perhaps TRBD2 (7 bases). V lost 4 bases to trimming and J lost 5 bases, with 23 bases between them. Looked up from germline, CDR1 is KGHSH and CDR2 is LQKENI. This CDR3 is 17 amino acids long. The CDR3 sequence is CASSRPISGGRGETQYF. In nucleotides, the CDR3 is TGTGCCAGCTCACGGCCGATTTCCGGGGGGCGAGGGGAGACCCAGTACTTC. Based on the CDR3 plus reference TRBV18 and TRBJ2-5, the full variable domain is NAGVMQNPRHLVRRRGQEARLRCSPMKGHSHVYWYRQLPEEGLKFMVYLQKENIIDESGMPKERFSAEFPKEGPSILRIQQVVRGDSAAYFCASSRPISGGRGETQYFGPGTRLLVL.

The J gene is TRBJ2-2, the V gene TRBV7-2, with 9 bases matching TRBD2. V was pared by 3 bases and J by 5 bases, with 7 bases of the junction left unmatched. Germline V CDR1 and CDR2: SGHTA, FQGNSA. The CDR3 has 16 amino acids. This CDR3 is CASSFGAGGLTGELFF. DNA for the CDR3: TGTGCCAGCAGCTTCGGAGCGGGGGGTCTTACCGGGGAGCTGTTTTTT.

The gene calls are TRBV6-6 and TRBJ2-2, with TRBD1 as a possible D gene (6 bases). CDR1 is MNHNY and CDR2 is SVGAGI in the germline V gene (reference sequence). This CDR3 spans 15 amino acids. Trimming left V 2 bases short and J 4 bases short, with 11 bases between. CDR3 bases: TGTGCCAGCAGTTACCTAGGGACACTCACCGGGGAGCTGTTTTTT. It yields the protein CASSYLGTLTGELFF.

The chain uses TRBV7-9 and TRBJ1-2; a possible D gene is TRBD1 (6 bases). This CDR3 is 12 amino acids long. V lost 5 bases to trimming and J lost 8 bases, with 12 bases between them. CDR1 SEHNR and CDR2 FQNEAQ come from the germline V gene (reference sequence). The DNA for the CDR3 is TGTGCCAGCAGCCCGACAGGCGCAGGCTACACCTTC. Its translation: CASSPTGAGYTF.

The chain uses TRBV2 and TRBJ1-1, with 9 bases fitting TRBD1. Germline trimming cut 10 bases from V and 1 base from J; bases unmatched to any gene: 7. The length of the CDR3 is 14 residues. The germline gives CDR1 SNHLY, CDR2 FYNNEI. CDR3 protein: CATLPGQGNTEAFF. The CDR3 DNA reads TGTGCCACCCTGCCGGGACAGGGGAACACTGAAGCTTTCTTT.

The J gene is TRBJ1-2, the V gene TRBV7-2; tentatively, D is TRBD1 (5 bases). This CDR3 has 15 amino acids. V was cut by 4 bases and J by 2 bases, with 14 bases left in between. Germline loops: CDR1 SGHTA, CDR2 FQGNSA. CDR3 nucleotide sequence: TGTGCCAGCAGCTCCAACCCAGGGAAGAACTATGGCTACACCTTC. It yields the protein CASSSNPGKNYGYTF.

This clone was observed a few times. One junction end does not reproduce the germline sequence, and a read error may be involved. The CDR3 sequence: CASSSSGGDGVNF. CDR3 in DNA: TGTGCCAGCAGTTCTAGCGGGGGTGACGGGGTTAACTTC. The genes are TRBV7-9 and TRBJ2-5; 10 positions agree with TRBD2. The CDR3 contains 13 residues. Germline V CDR1 and CDR2: SEHNR, FQNEAQ (reference sequence).

The chain joins TRBV5-1 to TRBJ1-6; 7 bases fit TRBD1. CDR3 size: 13 residues. J gave up 7 bases and V 9 bases, and 7 bases lay outside the gene matches. Germline CDR1 and CDR2: SGHRS and YFSETQ. DNA of the CDR3: TGCGCCACCAGACAGGGACAAAATTCACCCCTCCACTTT. It specifies CATRQGQNSPLHF.

There are a few counts of this clone. The chain couples TRBV7-3 to TRBJ1-2; TRBD1 is a possible D gene (6 bases). The V gene lost 3 bases and the J gene lost 5 bases, with 13 bases spanning the gap. The CDR3 runs to 14 residues. Germline V gene data show CDR1 as SGHTA and CDR2 as FQGTGA. CDR3 amino acids: CASSFGPGAYGYTF. The CDR3 DNA follows: TGTGCCAGCAGCTTCGGTCCAGGGGCATATGGCTACACCTTC.

J is TRBJ1-2 and V is TRBV5-1; D may be TRBD1 (5 bases). Trimming left V 0 bases short and J 4 bases short, with 13 bases between. The CDR3 has 15 residues. In germline, CDR1 is SGHRS, CDR2 YFSETQ. CDR3 nucleotides: TGCGCCAGCAGCTTGGGTACAGGATCACTCTATGGCTACACCTTC. Its protein is CASSLGTGSLYGYTF.

The chain carries TRBV6-5 and TRBJ2-3; 7 positions match TRBD1. The CDR3 spans 16 residues. V lost 2 bases and J lost 2; bases outside the gene matches: 7. The germline V gene encodes CDR1 MNHEY and CDR2 SVGAGI. In DNA, the CDR3 is TGTGCCAGCAGTTACGCGCCAGGGGGTTTCACAGATACGCAGTATTTT. Encoded protein: CASSYAPGGFTDTQYF.

This clone has more than one count but fewer than ten. The rearrangement links TRBV6-2 or TRBV6-3 to TRBJ1-2; 9 bases match TRBD1. There are 16 residues in the CDR3. The germline V gene has CDR1 MNHEY and CDR2 SVGEGT. J lost 6 bases, V lost 4 bases, and 12 bases had no gene match. The CDR3 coding sequence is TGTGCCAGCAGTTCTCATAACTCCGGGACAGGGAATGGCTACACCTTC. It is translated as CASSSHNSGTGNGYTF.

V and J are TRBV28 and TRBJ2-4, with 7 bases fitting TRBD2. CDR1 is MDHEN, CDR2 SYDVKM, per germline. The CDR3 has 15 residues. CDR3 amino acids: CAIRGGYWAKNIQYF. The CDR3 DNA is TGTGCTATCCGGGGAGGGTACTGGGCCAAAAACATTCAGTACTTC.

This chain joins TRBV5-6 and TRBJ1-2; D is undetermined. The CDR3 runs 13 residues. The ends were cut back, 0 bases at V and 2 bases at J, with 5 bases in the middle. In germline, CDR1 is SGHDT, CDR2 YYEEEE. DNA for the CDR3: TGTGCCAGCAGCTTGGCACAGAACTATGGCTACACCTTC. Amino acid sequence: CASSLAQNYGYTF.

This clone came up a few times. V gene TRBV7-3 combines with J gene TRBJ2-2, with D possibly matching TRBD1 (5 bases). This CDR3 contains 15 residues. Per germline, CDR1 SGHTA and CDR2 FQGTGA. Trimming stripped 2 bases from V and 4 bases from J, with 11 bases between. CDR3 coding DNA: TGTGCCAGCAGCTTACAGGGCTCCCTCACCGGGGAGCTGTTTTTT. Translation gives CASSLQGSLTGELFF.

V and J are TRBV2 and TRBJ2-2; weak D call: TRBD1 (5 bases). Trimming cost V 7 bases and J 1 base, with 10 bases left between them. The CDR3 consists of 14 residues. In germline, CDR1 is SNHLY, CDR2 FYNNEI. This CDR3 reads CASTGQLNTGELFF. The CDR3 DNA follows: TGTGCCAGCACTGGACAACTGAACACCGGGGAGCTGTTTTTT.

This chain joins TRBV18 and TRBJ2-5; 8 positions agree with TRBD2. The CDR3 runs to 14 residues. V shed 1 base and J 4 bases; nucleotides not matched to a gene: 2. Germline CDR1 and CDR2: KGHSH and LQKENI. CDR3 amino acids: CASSPLAGPETQYF. CDR3 DNA sequence: TGTGCCAGCTCACCACTAGCGGGGCCAGAGACCCAGTACTTC.

The gene calls are TRBV18 and TRBJ2-2; D perhaps matches TRBD2 (5 bases). Trimming pared 1 base from V and 5 bases from J, leaving 8 bases between. The CDR3 has 14 amino acids. Germline V gene lookup returns CDR1 KGHSH and CDR2 LQKENI. CDR3 amino acids: CASSPRSGTGELFF. The DNA for the CDR3 is TGTGCCAGCTCACCACGAAGCGGAACCGGGGAGCTGTTTTTT.

V is TRBV19 and J is TRBJ1-2, with D unresolved. The CDR3 is 15 residues long. Germline V gene data show CDR1 as LNHDA and CDR2 as SQIVND (reference sequence). This CDR3 reads CATKLKPGVNYGYTF. The CDR3 DNA reads TGTGCAACTAAACTCAAGCCGGGAGTTAACTATGGCTACACCTTC.

The rearrangement joins TRBV10-3 to TRBJ1-1; a weak D match, TRBD1 (6 bases). The CDR3 loop spans 12 amino acids. The V gene lost 10 bases and the J gene lost 1 base, with 10 bases spanning the gap. From germline, CDR1 is ENHRY and CDR2 SYGVKD. CDR3 sequence (DNA): TGTGCCACCCGACAGGAGAACACTGAAGCTTTCTTT. It is translated as CATRQENTEAFF.

This chain links TRBV9 with TRBJ1-1; 9 nucleotides match TRBD1. The CDR3 is 16 residues long. Trimming cost V 3 bases and J 4 bases; bases outside gene matches: 10. From germline, CDR1 is SGDLS and CDR2 YYNGEE. The CDR3 DNA reads TGTGCCAGCAGCGCTCACAGGGGGCGAGTGAGCACTGAAGCTTTCTTT. Translation: CASSAHRGRVSTEAFF.

The gene calls are TRBV7-9 and TRBJ2-1, with 8 bases matching TRBD2. Trimming took 0 bases from V and 13 from J; bases not matched to a gene: 5. CDR3 length equals 13 residues. Germline-derived CDR1 and CDR2 are SEHNR and FQNEAQ (reference sequence). CDR3 region: CASSLAIAGQQFF. In nucleotides, the CDR3 is TGTGCCAGCAGCTTAGCCATAGCGGGGCAACAGTTCTTC.